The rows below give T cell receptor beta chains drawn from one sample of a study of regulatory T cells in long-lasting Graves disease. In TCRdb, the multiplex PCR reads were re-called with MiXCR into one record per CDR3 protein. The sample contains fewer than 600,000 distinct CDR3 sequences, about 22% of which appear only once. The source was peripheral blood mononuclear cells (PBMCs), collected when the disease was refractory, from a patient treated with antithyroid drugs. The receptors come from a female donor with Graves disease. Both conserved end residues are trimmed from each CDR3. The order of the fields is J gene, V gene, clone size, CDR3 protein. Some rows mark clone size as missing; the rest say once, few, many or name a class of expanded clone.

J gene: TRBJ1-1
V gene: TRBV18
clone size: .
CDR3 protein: ASSPWTSNTEAF

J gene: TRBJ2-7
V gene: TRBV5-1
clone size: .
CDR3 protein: ASSLHPYEQY

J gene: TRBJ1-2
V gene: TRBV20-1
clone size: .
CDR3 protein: SLPSYRGQGGYT

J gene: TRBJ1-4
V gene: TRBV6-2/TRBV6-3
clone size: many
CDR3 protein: ASSFPGTGGMITNEKLF

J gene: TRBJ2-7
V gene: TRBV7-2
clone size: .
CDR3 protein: ASSSDPGVLRYEQY

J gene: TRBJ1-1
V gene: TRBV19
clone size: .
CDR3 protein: ASKARWTE

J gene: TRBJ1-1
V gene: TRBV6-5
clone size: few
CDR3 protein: ASSYSGGFTEAF

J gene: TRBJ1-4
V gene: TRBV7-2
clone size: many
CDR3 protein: ASRAGGYNEKLF

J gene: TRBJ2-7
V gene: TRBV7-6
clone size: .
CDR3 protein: ASSPGQANSYEQY

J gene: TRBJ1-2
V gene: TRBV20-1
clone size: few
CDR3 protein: SARKAGVDYGYT

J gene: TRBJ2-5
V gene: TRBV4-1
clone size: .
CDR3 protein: ASSQGDFQETQY

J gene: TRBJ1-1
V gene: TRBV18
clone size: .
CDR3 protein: ASSAGDLTEAF

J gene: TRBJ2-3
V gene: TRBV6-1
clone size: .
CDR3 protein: ASSEEGRPLDTQY

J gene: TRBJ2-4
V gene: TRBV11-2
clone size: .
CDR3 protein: ASSLDLTAKNIQY

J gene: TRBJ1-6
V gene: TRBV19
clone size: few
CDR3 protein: ASSPDRRSPLH